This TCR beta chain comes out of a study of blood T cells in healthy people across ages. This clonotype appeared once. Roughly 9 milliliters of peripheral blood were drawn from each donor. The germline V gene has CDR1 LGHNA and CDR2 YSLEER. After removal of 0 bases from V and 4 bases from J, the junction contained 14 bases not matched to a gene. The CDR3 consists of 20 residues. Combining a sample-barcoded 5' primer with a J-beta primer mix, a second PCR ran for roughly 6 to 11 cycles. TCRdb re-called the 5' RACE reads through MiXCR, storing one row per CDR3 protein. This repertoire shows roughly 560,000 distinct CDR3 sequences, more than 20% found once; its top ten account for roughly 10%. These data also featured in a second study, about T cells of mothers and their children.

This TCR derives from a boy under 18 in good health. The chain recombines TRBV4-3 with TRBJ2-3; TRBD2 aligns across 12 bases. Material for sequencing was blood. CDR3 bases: TGCGCCAGCAGCCAAGATGCCCCGGGGTCTAGCGGGGGGGCCTCAGATACGCAGTATTTT. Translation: CASSQDAPGSSGGASDTQYF.